The next 3 T cell receptor beta chains were all read from a single sample in a study of a mutant IDH1 vaccine in newly diagnosed glioma. Profiled with immunoSEQ multiplex PCR; TCRdb holds only in-frame clones, not every one. The repertoire holds roughly 25,000 clones, with 82% as singletons. Time point meaning: week 47, end of study. Doses of 300 ug of mutant IDH1 20-mer peptide were given with topical imiquimod. These receptors lack a known antigen. The material was PBMCs, obtained from a glioma patient whose treatment included an IDH1 peptide vaccine. These receptors all stem from a man aged 35 to 55 with glioma. Some clones in this sample may be carry-over from other donors' samples.

The chain joins TRBV4-2 to TRBJ2-7; D perhaps matches TRBD1 (5 bases). The CDR3 length is 14 residues. Germline lookup yields CDR1 LGHNA and CDR2 YNFKEQ. Trimming took 0 bases from V and 3 from J, leaving 9 bases between them. CDR3 in DNA: TGTGCCAGCAGCCAAGAAAGGGGATACTACGAGCAGTACTTC. It codes for CASSQERGYYEQYF.

The chain employs TRBV2 and TRBJ2-1; 11 nucleotides line up with TRBD2. CDR1 is SNHLY and CDR2 is FYNNEI in the germline V gene. V lost 5 bases and J lost 0; bases outside the gene matches: 0. The CDR3 is 15 amino acids. The CDR3 bases are TGTGCCAGCAGTCTAGCGGGGGGCTCCTACAATGAGCAGTTCTTC. This translates into CASSLAGGSYNEQFF.

The chain carries TRBV29-1 and TRBJ2-3; TRBD2 agrees at 8 bases. Germline V CDR1 and CDR2: SQVTM, ANQGSEA. CDR3 length: 14 residues. With V trimmed by 8 bases and J by 6 bases, 13 bases remained unmatched. CDR3 bases: TGCAGCCAGGACACGGGGGGGCCAGGGGATACGCAGTATTTT. Amino acid sequence: CSQDTGGPGDTQYF.